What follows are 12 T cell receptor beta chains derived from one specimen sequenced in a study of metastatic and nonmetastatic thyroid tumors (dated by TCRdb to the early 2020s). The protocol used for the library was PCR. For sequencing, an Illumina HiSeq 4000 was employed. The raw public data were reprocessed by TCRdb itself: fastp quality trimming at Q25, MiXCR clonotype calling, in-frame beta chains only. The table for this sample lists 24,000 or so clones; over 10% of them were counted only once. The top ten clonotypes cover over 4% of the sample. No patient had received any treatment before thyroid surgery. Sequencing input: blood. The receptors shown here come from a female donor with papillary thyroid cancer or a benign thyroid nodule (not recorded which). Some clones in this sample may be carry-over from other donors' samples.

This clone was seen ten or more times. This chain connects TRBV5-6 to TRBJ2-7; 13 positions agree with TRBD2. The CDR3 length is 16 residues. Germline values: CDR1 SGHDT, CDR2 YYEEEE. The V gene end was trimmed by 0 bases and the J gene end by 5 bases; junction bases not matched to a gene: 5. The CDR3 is CASSLVTSGRGDEQYF. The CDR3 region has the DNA TGTGCCAGCAGCTTGGTAACTAGCGGGAGGGGGGACGAGCAGTACTTC.

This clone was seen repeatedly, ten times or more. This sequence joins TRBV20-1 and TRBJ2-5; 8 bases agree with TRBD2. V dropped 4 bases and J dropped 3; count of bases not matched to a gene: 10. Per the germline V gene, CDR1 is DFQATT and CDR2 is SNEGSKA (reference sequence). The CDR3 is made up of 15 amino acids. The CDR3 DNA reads TGCAGTGCTACCCGTAGCGGGACCCTGGAAGAGACCCAGTACTTC. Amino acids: CSATRSGTLEETQYF.

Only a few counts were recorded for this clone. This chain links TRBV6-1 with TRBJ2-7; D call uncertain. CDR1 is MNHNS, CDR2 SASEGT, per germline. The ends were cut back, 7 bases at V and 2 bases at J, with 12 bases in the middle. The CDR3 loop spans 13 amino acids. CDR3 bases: TGTGCCAGCAACCTGTACTGGGCCTACGAGCAGTACTTC. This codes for CASNLYWAYEQYF.

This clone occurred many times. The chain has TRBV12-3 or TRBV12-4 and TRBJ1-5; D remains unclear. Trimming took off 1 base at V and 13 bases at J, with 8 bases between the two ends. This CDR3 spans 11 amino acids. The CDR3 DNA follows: TGTGCCAGCAGTTTAGGGCCTTATCAGCATTTT. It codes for CASSLGPYQHF.

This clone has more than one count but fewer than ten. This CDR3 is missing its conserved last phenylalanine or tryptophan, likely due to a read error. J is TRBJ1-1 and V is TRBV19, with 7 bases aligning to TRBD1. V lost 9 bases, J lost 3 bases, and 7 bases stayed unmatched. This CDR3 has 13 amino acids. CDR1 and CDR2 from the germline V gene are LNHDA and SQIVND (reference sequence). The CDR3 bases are TGTGCCAGCAAGGGGGCTCGGGACACTGAAGCTTTCCCT. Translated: CASKGARDTEAFP.

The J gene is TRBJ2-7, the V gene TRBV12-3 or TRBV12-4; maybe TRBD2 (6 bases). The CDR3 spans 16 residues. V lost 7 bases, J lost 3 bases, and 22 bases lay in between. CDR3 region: CASTTQSGGISYEQYF. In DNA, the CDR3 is TGTGCCAGCACCACCCAATCTGGAGGGATTAGCTACGAGCAGTACTTC.

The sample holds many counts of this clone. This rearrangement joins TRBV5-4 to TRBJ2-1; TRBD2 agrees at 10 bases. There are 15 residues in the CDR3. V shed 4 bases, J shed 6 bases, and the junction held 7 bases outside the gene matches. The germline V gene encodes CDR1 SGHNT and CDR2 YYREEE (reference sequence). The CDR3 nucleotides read TGTGCCAGCAGCCCGGGACTAGCGACGACCAATGAGCAGTTCTTC. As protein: CASSPGLATTNEQFF.

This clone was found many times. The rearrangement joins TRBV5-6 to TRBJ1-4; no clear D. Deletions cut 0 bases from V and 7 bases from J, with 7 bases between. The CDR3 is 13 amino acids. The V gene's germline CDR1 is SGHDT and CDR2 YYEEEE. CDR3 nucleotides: TGTGCCAGCAGCTTGGCTAACGGTGAAAAACTGTTTTTT. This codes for CASSLANGEKLFF.

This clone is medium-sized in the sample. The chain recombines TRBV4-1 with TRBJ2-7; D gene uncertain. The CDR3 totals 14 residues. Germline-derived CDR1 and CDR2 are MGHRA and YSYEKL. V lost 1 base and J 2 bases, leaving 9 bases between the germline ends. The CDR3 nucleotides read TGCGCCAGCAGCCAAGTTCAGGTGGCCTACGAGCAGTACTTC. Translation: CASSQVQVAYEQYF.

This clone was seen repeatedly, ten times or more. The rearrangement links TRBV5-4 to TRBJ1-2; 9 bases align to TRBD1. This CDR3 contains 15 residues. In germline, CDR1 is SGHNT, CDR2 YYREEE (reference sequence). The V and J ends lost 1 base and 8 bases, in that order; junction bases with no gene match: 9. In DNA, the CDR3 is TGTGCCAGCAGCTTGTCGTCGGGACAGGGAGGAGGCTACACCTTC. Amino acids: CASSLSSGQGGGYTF.

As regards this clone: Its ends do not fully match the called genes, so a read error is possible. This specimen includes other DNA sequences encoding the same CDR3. Here the CDR3 reads CASSLEVWYGYTF. The DNA of the CDR3 is TGTGCTAGCAGCTTAGAGGTTTGGTATGGCTACACCTTT. J is TRBJ1-2 and V is TRBV11-2; no definite D call. The length of the CDR3 is 13 residues. Germline lookup yields CDR1 SGHAT and CDR2 FQNNGV.

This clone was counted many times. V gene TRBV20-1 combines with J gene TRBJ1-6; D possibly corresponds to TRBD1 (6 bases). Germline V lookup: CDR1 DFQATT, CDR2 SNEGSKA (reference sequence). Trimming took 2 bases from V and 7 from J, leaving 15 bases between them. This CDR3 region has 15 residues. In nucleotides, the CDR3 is TGCAGTGCTAGATTGACTTCAGGGGAGAATTCACCCCTCCACTTT. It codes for CSARLTSGENSPLHF.